Here is one T cell receptor beta chain with its context. This clone has a count of ten or more. This clone's antigen is unknown. Base qualities are not at hand, and no much larger clone is one base apart. Following the manufacturer's recommendations, the immunoSEQ kit was used to generate TCR beta libraries from genomic DNA. Library preparation used a first multiplex PCR with proprietary primers, then a second PCR adding unique barcodes, with bead cleanups after each round. Each sample batch included a kit-provided positive control reaction and a negative control reaction. The final libraries underwent checking on an Agilent 4200 TapeStation D1000 ScreenTape, volumetric pooling, and quantification by qPCR. Sequencing was performed on an Illumina NextSeq500 with a MidOutput 150-cycle cartridge, and 156 Read1 and 15 Index1 cycles were run with kit custom primers. The pooled library was loaded at 0.8 to 1 pM, and roughly 20% PhiX control was spiked in. The authors' analysis ran thus. Vendor-processed data were analyzed in R, with a clonotype defined as all T cells sharing the same CDR3 nucleotide sequence. In the clone abundance analyses, frequencies were normalized to the 10,000 most abundant clones in each sample. Public T cell clones, which averaged fewer than five per sample, were removed prior to analysis. ImmunoMap was used for dominant motif analysis with the PAM10 matrix, a gap penalty of 30, and a homology threshold of 0.3, and any motif reaching a cumulative frequency of at least 0.01 was considered dominant. Tumor-enriched clonotypes and baseline blood-enriched clonotypes were defined as those with an abundance difference of at least 32-fold between compartments. Tumor-blood repertoire similarity was measured with the Baroni-Urbani and Buser coefficient, and group comparisons used two-tailed Wilcoxon tests in R. TCRdb carries this immuneACCESS record with in-frame sequences only. Its versions omit some clonotypes, under half of them owing to an unresolved V gene in the studies checked, with the rest unexplained. That table is the source of V, J and clone size, and D and trimming were worked out from the DNA. Recorded for this sample are about 16,000 clones; roughly 50% of them occurred a single time. About two fifths of the sample belongs to the ten largest clones.

This sample is part of a study of radiation and T cells in renal cell carcinoma (dated by TCRdb to the early 2020s). For the wider study: A total of around 50 samples underwent TCR beta sequencing, made up of about 25 tumors and about 27 peripheral blood samples. Across all 50 or so samples, 4 million to 5 million unique CDR3 nucleotide sequences encoding roughly 2,800,000 unique CDR3 amino acid sequences were identified. Study-wide conclusions, independent of this receptor: Because pretreatment tumor biopsies were not available, the baseline intratumoral presence of clonotypes could not be determined. Because the trial had a single-armed design, the trial could not examine how radiation dose or scheduling affected the TCR repertoire. Because only small tumor regions of approximately 1.1 g were available, the study did not capture intratumoral heterogeneity. Irradiated tumors contained more dominant CDR3 motifs, and these motifs occupied a larger share of the repertoire than in control tumors. Top tumor clonotypes rose in blood from baseline to 2 weeks post-radiation, then contracted by 4 weeks, suggesting transient expansion of tumor-resident clones. TCR clonality was higher in irradiated tumors than in controls, as the top 100 clonotypes made up an average of 54% of the repertoire in irradiated tumors compared with around 43% in nephrectomy-only tumors.

Measured from the cysteine to the phenylalanine, the CDR3 is 16 residues long. Of the read, only the CDR3 DNA is kept; its 48 bases are in frame from base 1. The germline V gene (reference sequence) gives CDR1 as SEHNR and CDR2 as FQNEAQ. V is pared back by 3 bases and J by 10 bases, with 24 bases lying between the germline termini. The time point label, read with the paper, signifies: tumor resected at nephrectomy. The sample's treatment or condition, from its label and the paper: 15 Gy SBRT to primary tumor, nephrectomy 4 weeks later. The samples were drawn from a clinical trial, where primary renal cell carcinomas were treated with 15 Gy of stereotactic body radiation therapy and then removed by nephrectomy 4 weeks afterward. Every patient had renal cell carcinoma of clear cell pathology. Tumors were dissociated mechanically, digested with collagenase/hyaluronidase at 37 degrees C, processed in gentleMACS C tubes, and stored in liquid nitrogen. Genomic DNA for TCR sequencing was prepared using the QIAamp DNA Blood Mini Kit (Qiagen). Only samples passing all quality control checks were included in the analyses.

The sample consisted of tumor tissue, taken from a patient whose treatment included radiotherapy and nephrectomy. The rearranged segments are TRBV7-9 and TRBJ1-2, with a weak D call of TRBD1 (5 bases match). The source is a woman aged 55-70 years with renal cell carcinoma. The CDR3 amino acid sequence is: CASSLGGARGISDYTF. The sequenced DNA is TGTGCCAGCAGCTTGGGAGGTGCGAGGGGTATTAGTGACTACACCTTC.